This TCR beta chain was identified during a study of T cell repertoires in cytomegalovirus infection. Study-wide background: TCR beta signatures that were public indicated CMV infection and matching HLA type.

V was shortened by 0 bases and J by 2 bases, with 8 bases between the two germline ends. The CDR3 spans 15 residues. Germline V gives CDR1 SGHDN, CDR2 FVKESK. TCRdb redid the calling of the reads with MiXCR, one entry per CDR3 protein. Of 900,000 to 950,000 distinct CDR3 sequences in the sample, about a third are singletons; the top ten hold 10% to 15%. General study results and limits: CMV-specific TCR beta clonotypes restricted by HLA-C dominated the ex vivo response.

About this clonotype itself: The antigen remains undetermined.

Sample: cultured CD8+ T cells from PBMCs, taken from culture after CMV antigen stimulation. The source of this sequence is a human donor in good health (CMV status not recorded). Some clones in this sample may be carry-over from other donors' samples. The chain recombines TRBV14 with TRBJ1-3; D is uncertain. The chain's CDR3 is CASSQEHATGNTIYF. The CDR3 DNA reads TGTGCCAGCAGCCAAGAGCACGCAACTGGAAACACCATATATTTT. Based on the CDR3 plus reference TRBV14 and TRBJ1-3, the full variable domain is EAGVTQFPSHSVIEKGQTVTLRCDPISGHDNLYWYRRVMGKEIKFLLHFVKESKQDESGMPNNRFLAERTGGTYSTLKVQPAELEDSGVYFCASSQEHATGNTIYFGEGSWLTVV.